In its sample, the clone carrying this TCR beta chain was seen once. Germline lookup yields CDR1 MGHRA and CDR2 YSYEKL. The length of the CDR3 is 12 residues. Deletions cut 1 base from V and 10 bases from J, with 5 bases between. The sample is drawn from a study of technical replicates of blood from several donors. The assay was immunoSEQ multiplex PCR, and TCRdb's table has in-frame clones only and misses some. The repertoire holds 50,000 to 70,000 clones, with 85% to 95% as singletons. V and J are TRBV4-1 and TRBJ1-6; D remains unclear. The TCR originated in a human donor in good health. Some clones in this sample may be carry-over from other donors' samples. The sequenced material came from PBMCs. CDR3 coding DNA: TGCGCCAGCAGCCAAGTCGGGTCACCCCTCCACTTT. Translation gives CASSQVGSPLHF.